This passage covers 25 T cell receptor beta chains from one sample sequenced in a study of a mutant IDH1 vaccine in newly diagnosed glioma. These receptors' antigens are unknown. Some clones are missing from TCRdb's copy, which holds only in-frame ones; the method was immunoSEQ multiplex PCR. The sample includes approximately 51,000 clones, 78% of them seen just once. Time point noted: week 5, during vaccination. Doses consisted of 300 ug of mutant IDH1 20-mer peptide each, paired with topical imiquimod. Material: PBMCs, obtained from a glioma patient whose treatment included an IDH1 peptide vaccine. Receptor source: a woman aged 40-49 years with glioma.

This clone was counted a few times. The chain recombines TRBV5-4 with TRBJ1-1, with D hard to call. The CDR3 runs 15 residues. The germline V and J ends were trimmed by 3 bases and 1 base, with 13 bases remaining between them. Germline V gene sequence: CDR1 SGHNT, CDR2 YYREEE (reference sequence). This CDR3 is CASSSGSGGNTEAFF. The CDR3 nucleotides are TGTGCCAGCAGCTCCGGCTCCGGAGGGAACACTGAAGCTTTCTTT.

The chain carries TRBV7-9 and TRBJ2-1; the match to TRBD1 covers 8 bases. Germline V gene sequence: CDR1 SEHNR, CDR2 FQNEAQ (reference sequence). The junction had 2 bases not matched to a gene; V was cut back by 2 bases and J by 2 bases. The CDR3 sequence is 15 residues long. CDR3 coding DNA: TGTGCCAGCAGCTTAAACAGGGGGGCCTACAATGAGCAGTTCTTC. Translated: CASSLNRGAYNEQFF.

This sequence joins TRBV30 and TRBJ2-1; 7 nucleotides match TRBD1. Unmatched junction bases numbered 6, after V lost 1 base and J lost 9 bases. Germline values: CDR1 GTSNPN, CDR2 SVGIG (reference sequence). This CDR3 has 13 amino acids. CDR3 coding DNA: TGTGCCTGGAGTGACCAAGCAGGGGGTGAGCAGTTCTTC. Residues: CAWSDQAGGEQFF.

This clone was detected only a few times. The chain combines TRBV15 with TRBJ2-3, with D uncertain. This CDR3 spans 14 amino acids. The germline V and J ends were trimmed by 4 bases and 2 bases, with 10 bases remaining between them. Germline CDR1 LNHNV, CDR2 YYDKDF (reference sequence). The DNA for the CDR3 is TGTGCCACCAGCAAAGTCAGACACACAGATACGCAGTATTTT. Translation gives CATSKVRHTDTQYF.

This chain uses TRBV28 with TRBJ1-1; D is possibly TRBD1 (5 bases). With 5 bases removed from V and 0 bases from J, the gap between germline ends came to 7 bases. This CDR3 contains 13 residues. Germline lookup yields CDR1 MDHEN and CDR2 SYDVKM. The CDR3 spells CASSMTVNTEAFF. The CDR3 bases are TGTGCCAGCAGTATGACAGTGAACACTGAAGCTTTCTTT. The full variable domain, rest sourced from reference TRBV28 and TRBJ1-1, is DVKVTQSSRYLVKRTGEKVFLECVQDMDHENMFWYRQDPGLGLRLIYFSYDVKMKEKGDIPEGYSVSREKKERFSLILESASTNQTSMYLCASSMTVNTEAFFGQGTRLTVV.

The V call is TRBV5-1, the J call TRBJ2-2; maybe TRBD2 (6 bases). Germline loops: CDR1 SGHRS, CDR2 YFSETQ. The ends were cut back, 3 bases at V and 0 bases at J, with 12 bases in the middle. The CDR3 runs 16 residues. The CDR3 region has the DNA TGCGCCAGCAGCTCTTTCGGGGGACCGAACACCGGGGAGCTGTTTTTT. Its protein product is CASSSFGGPNTGELFF.

CDR3 sequence reads: CASKTHSMNTEAFF. In nucleotides, the CDR3 is TGTGCCAGCAAGACACATAGTATGAACACTGAAGCTTTCTTT. The V call is TRBV2, the J call TRBJ1-1, with no clear D. Germline V gene data show CDR1 as SNHLY and CDR2 as FYNNEI. CDR3 length: 14 amino acids. Trimming stripped 7 bases from V and 0 bases from J, with 12 bases between.

J is TRBJ2-1 and V is TRBV6-5, with TRBD2 matching 10 bases. Germline V gives CDR1 MNHEY, CDR2 SVGAGI. The CDR3 contains 15 residues. J was trimmed by 5 bases and V by 6 bases; bases with no gene match: 7. In DNA, the CDR3 is TGTGCCAGCAGCTCAGCGGGGGGGCCACACAATGAGCAGTTCTTC. It translates to CASSSAGGPHNEQFF.

The sample holds a few counts of this clone. V and J are TRBV29-1 and TRBJ1-5; D remains ambiguous. The CDR3 has 12 amino acids. V was cut by 4 bases and J by 7 bases, with 11 bases left in between. The germline gives CDR1 SQVTM, CDR2 ANQGSEA. CDR3: CSVGGESQPQHF. In DNA form, the CDR3 reads TGCAGCGTTGGAGGAGAGTCACAGCCCCAGCATTTT. Based on the CDR3 plus reference TRBV29-1 and TRBJ1-5, the full variable domain is SAVISQKPSRDICQRGTSLTIQCQVDSQVTMMFWYRQQPGQSLTLIATANQGSEATYESGFVIDKFPISRPNLTFSTLTVSNMSPEDSSIYLCSVGGESQPQHFGDGTRLSIL.

J is TRBJ1-5 and V is TRBV2; D gene ambiguous. CDR1 is SNHLY, CDR2 FYNNEI, per germline. V was trimmed by 4 bases and J by 4 bases, leaving 17 bases between them. The CDR3 contains 16 residues. The CDR3 sequence: CASSAGPLGWNQPQHF. The CDR3 DNA reads as TGTGCCAGCAGTGCAGGACCTCTCGGGTGGAATCAGCCCCAGCATTTT. Full variable domain (rest looked up from reference TRBV2 and TRBJ1-5): EPEVTQTPSHQVTQMGQEVILRCVPISNHLYFYWYRQILGQKVEFLVSFYNNEISEKSEIFDDQFSVERPDGSNFTLKIRSTKLEDSAMYFCASSAGPLGWNQPQHFGDGTRLSIL.

The chain links TRBV5-1 to TRBJ2-2; 10 bases match TRBD1. V lost 1 base to trimming and J lost 3 bases; unmatched junction nucleotides: 3. CDR3 length: 16 amino acids. The germline CDR1 and CDR2 sequences are SGHRS and YFSETQ. This CDR3 reads CASSLRTGGDTGELFF. CDR3 DNA sequence: TGCGCCAGCAGCTTGAGGACAGGGGGGGACACCGGGGAGCTGTTTTTT.

The chain links TRBV14 to TRBJ1-1; D is undetermined. V lost 2 bases and J 5 bases, leaving 12 bases between the germline ends. The CDR3 runs to 14 residues. The germline V gene encodes CDR1 SGHDN and CDR2 FVKESK. CDR3 in DNA: TGTGCCAGCAGCCAAAGCTCGGGTGGGACTGAAGCTTTCTTT. Amino acids: CASSQSSGGTEAFF.

V and J are TRBV5-4 and TRBJ1-3; TRBD1 agrees at 7 bases. The V gene end was trimmed by 4 bases and the J gene end by 0 bases; junction bases not matched to a gene: 10. The CDR3 covers 17 residues. Germline CDR1 is SGHNT and CDR2 is YYREEE (reference sequence). CDR3 bases: TGTGCCAGCAGCCGGGGGTTAGGGGGCCTCTCTGGAAACACCATATATTTT. Residues: CASSRGLGGLSGNTIYF.

As regards this clone: One end of the junction fails to match germline, which may point to a read error. CDR3 DNA: TGTGCCAGCAGCTTAGGGACCGGGGCTAAGGAAAAACTGTTTTTT. Its protein is CASSLGTGAKEKLFF. V and J are TRBV7-9 and TRBJ1-4; perhaps TRBD1 as D (5 bases). Looked up from germline, CDR1 is SEHNR and CDR2 is FQNEAQ (reference sequence). The CDR3 is made up of 15 amino acids. The entire variable domain, with the rest obtained from reference TRBV7-9 and TRBJ1-4, is as follows: DTGVSQNPRHKITKRGQNVTFRCDPISEHNRLYWYRQTLGQGPEFLTYFQNEAQLEKSRLLSDRFSAERPKGSFSTLEIQRTEQGDSAMYLCASSLGTGAKEKLFFGSGTQLSVL.

This chain uses TRBV29-1 with TRBJ1-2; 7 bases fit TRBD1. The germline V gene has CDR1 SQVTM and CDR2 ANQGSEA. The CDR3 is 12 amino acids. V shed 1 base, J shed 7 bases, and the junction held 3 bases outside the gene matches. The CDR3 region is CSVEVRGFGYTF. CDR3 nucleotides: TGCAGCGTTGAAGTCAGGGGGTTTGGCTACACCTTC.

This clone has just a few counts. V gene TRBV12-5 combines with J gene TRBJ2-2; 12 bases align to TRBD2. This CDR3 has 18 residues. Germline-derived CDR1 and CDR2 are LGHNT and FRNRAP. V lost 0 bases, J lost 8 bases, and 10 bases stayed unmatched. The CDR3 DNA reads TGTGCTAGTGGTTTGGTACGTTTACTAGCGGGGGGTGAGGGGGAGCTGTTTTTT. Translating gives CASGLVRLLAGGEGELFF.

Turning to this clone: Within the sample, other DNA sequences also encode this same CDR3. The gene calls are TRBV30 and TRBJ2-7; tentatively, D is TRBD1 or TRBD2 (5 bases each). Trimming took 0 bases from V and 4 from J, leaving 7 bases between them. CDR3 length: 12 amino acids. The germline CDR1 and CDR2 sequences are GTSNPN and SVGIG (reference sequence). The CDR3 spells CAWSVGGYEQYF. CDR3 bases: TGTGCCTGGAGTGTTGGGGGATACGAGCAGTACTTC. The full variable domain, rest sourced from reference TRBV30 and TRBJ2-7, is SQTIHQWPATLVQPVGSPLSLECTVEGTSNPNLYWYRQAAGRGLQLLFYSVGIGQISSEVPQNLSASRPQDRQFILSSKKLLLSDSGFYLCAWSVGGYEQYFGPGTRLTVT.

This clone was seen a few times. V gene TRBV19 combines with J gene TRBJ1-2; D gene unclear. The CDR3 is 13 amino acids. V dropped 3 bases and J dropped 8 bases, with 13 bases sitting between them. Germline CDR1 is LNHDA and CDR2 is SQIVND (reference sequence). CDR3 in DNA: TGTGCCAGTAGTATGATCGGGGATTCGGGCTACACCTTC. The encoded protein is CASSMIGDSGYTF.

The V call is TRBV19, the J call TRBJ2-1, with TRBD1 matching over 7 bases. V shed 5 bases, J shed 2 bases, and the junction held 3 bases outside the gene matches. CDR1 LNHDA and CDR2 SQIVND come from the germline V gene (reference sequence). The CDR3 sequence is 14 residues long. The CDR3 DNA sequence: TGTGCCAGTAGTGACCAGGGGGCCTACAATGAGCAGTTCTTC. Its protein is CASSDQGAYNEQFF.

V gene TRBV19 combines with J gene TRBJ1-3; 8 bases align to TRBD1. Germline V lookup: CDR1 LNHDA, CDR2 SQIVND (reference sequence). The CDR3 runs to 17 residues. V lost 5 bases and J lost 0; bases outside the gene matches: 9. The CDR3 protein is CASSPRTGPSSGNTIYF. The CDR3 DNA is TGTGCCAGTAGTCCGAGGACAGGGCCCAGCTCTGGAAACACCATATATTTT.

The rearrangement links TRBV7-9 to TRBJ1-1; possibly TRBD1 for D (5 bases). Germline loops: CDR1 SEHNR, CDR2 FQNEAQ (reference sequence). The ends were cut back, 2 bases at V and 7 bases at J, with 11 bases in the middle. CDR3 length: 13 residues. The CDR3 here is CASSLPGPFEAFF. The CDR3 DNA sequence: TGTGCCAGCAGCTTACCAGGGCCCTTTGAAGCTTTCTTT.

The rearrangement uses TRBV6-6 and TRBJ1-4; tentatively, D is TRBD1 (5 bases). This CDR3 is built from 14 residues. Trimming took off 1 base at V and 7 bases at J, with 10 bases between the two ends. The germline CDR1 and CDR2 sequences are MNHNY and SVGAGI (reference sequence). CDR3 nucleotides: TGTGCCAGCAGTTACTGGGACGGGGGTGAAAAACTGTTTTTT. Protein: CASSYWDGGEKLFF.

The chain joins TRBV2 to TRBJ1-6, with D possibly being TRBD1 (6 bases). With 8 bases removed from V and 5 bases from J, the gap between germline ends came to 16 bases. Germline V gives CDR1 SNHLY, CDR2 FYNNEI. This CDR3 contains 15 residues. The CDR3 DNA reads as TGTGCCAGCGTAGGGGGGCAGGGGAATAATTCACCCCTCCACTTT. This encodes CASVGGQGNNSPLHF.

V and J are TRBV5-1 and TRBJ2-7, with 10 nucleotides matching TRBD2. V was clipped by 4 bases and J by 2 bases; unmatched bases: 9. CDR3 length: 16 residues. The germline gives CDR1 SGHRS, CDR2 YFSETQ. The CDR3 DNA reads as TGCGCCAGCAGCCCGACTACAGCGGGGGGGACCTACGAGCAGTACTTC. Amino acids: CASSPTTAGGTYEQYF.

A single count supports this clone. The rearrangement uses TRBV6-5 and TRBJ2-2, with 7 bases aligning to TRBD2. The CDR3 loop spans 15 amino acids. Germline values: CDR1 MNHEY, CDR2 SVGAGI. Trimming cost V 7 bases and J 0 bases; bases outside gene matches: 5. CDR3 DNA sequence: TGTGCCAGCACATCGGGGGGTCCGAACACCGGGGAGCTGTTTTTT. Amino acids: CASTSGGPNTGELFF.